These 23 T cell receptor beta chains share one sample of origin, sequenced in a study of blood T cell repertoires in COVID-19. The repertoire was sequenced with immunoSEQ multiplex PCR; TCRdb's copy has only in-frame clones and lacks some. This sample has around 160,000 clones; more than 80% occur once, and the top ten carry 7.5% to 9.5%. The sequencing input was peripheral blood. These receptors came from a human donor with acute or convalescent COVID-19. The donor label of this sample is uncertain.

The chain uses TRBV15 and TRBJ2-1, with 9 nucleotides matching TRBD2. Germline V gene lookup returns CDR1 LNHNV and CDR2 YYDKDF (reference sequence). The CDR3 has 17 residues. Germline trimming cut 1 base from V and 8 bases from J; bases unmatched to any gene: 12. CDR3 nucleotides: TGTGCCACCAGCAGAGTGCTGGGAGCGGGGGGACTACATGAGCAGTTCTTC. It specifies CATSRVLGAGGLHEQFF.

Here the CDR3 reads CASSRDAGNTIYF. CDR3 sequence (DNA): TGTGCCAGCTCTCGGGATGCAGGAAACACCATATATTTT. J is TRBJ1-3 and V is TRBV6-5; D is undetermined. V was cut by 8 bases and J by 4 bases, with 12 bases left in between. The CDR3 contains 13 residues. Germline CDR1 reads MNHEY; CDR2 reads SVGAGI.

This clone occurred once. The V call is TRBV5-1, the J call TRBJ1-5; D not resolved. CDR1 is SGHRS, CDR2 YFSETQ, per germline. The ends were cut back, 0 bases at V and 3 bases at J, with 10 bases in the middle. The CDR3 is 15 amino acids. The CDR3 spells CASSLAAGLNQPQHF. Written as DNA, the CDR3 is TGCGCCAGCAGCTTGGCCGCCGGTCTCAATCAGCCCCAGCATTTT.

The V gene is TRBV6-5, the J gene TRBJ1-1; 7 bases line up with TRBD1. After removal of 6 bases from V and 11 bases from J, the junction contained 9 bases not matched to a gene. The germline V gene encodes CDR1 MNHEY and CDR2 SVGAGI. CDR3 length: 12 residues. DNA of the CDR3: TGTGCCAGCAGCCTCAGACAGGGCAGCGCTTTCTTT. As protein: CASSLRQGSAFF.

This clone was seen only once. DNA for the CDR3: TGTGCCTGGGGAAAGGCAGGGGACCCCCCTGAAGCTTTCTTT. Translation gives CAWGKAGDPPEAFF. This sequence joins TRBV30 and TRBJ1-1; maybe TRBD1 (6 bases). Germline V CDR1 and CDR2: GTSNPN, SVGIG (reference sequence). V was cut by 5 bases and J by 6 bases, with 19 bases left in between. This CDR3 has 14 residues. Combining the CDR3 with reference TRBV30 and TRBJ1-1 gives the whole variable domain SQTIHQWPATLVQPVGSPLSLECTVEGTSNPNLYWYRQAAGRGLQLLFYSVGIGQISSEVPQNLSASRPQDRQFILSSKKLLLSDSGFYLCAWGKAGDPPEAFFGQGTRLTVV.

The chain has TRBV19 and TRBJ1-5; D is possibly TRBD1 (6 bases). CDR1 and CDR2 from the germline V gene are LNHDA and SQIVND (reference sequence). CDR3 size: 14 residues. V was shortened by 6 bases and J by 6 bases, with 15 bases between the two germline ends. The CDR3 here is CASRRQVASQPQHF. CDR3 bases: TGTGCCAGTAGGCGACAGGTGGCAAGTCAGCCCCAGCATTTT.

CDR3: CASSFGGEGGNQPQHF. The CDR3 DNA sequence: TGCGCCAGCAGCTTTGGAGGGGAGGGGGGCAATCAGCCCCAGCATTTT. J is TRBJ1-5 and V is TRBV5-1; D is perhaps TRBD1 (6 bases). CDR1 is SGHRS, CDR2 YFSETQ, per germline. The ends were cut back, 2 bases at V and 2 bases at J, with 14 bases in the middle. This CDR3 is built from 16 residues.

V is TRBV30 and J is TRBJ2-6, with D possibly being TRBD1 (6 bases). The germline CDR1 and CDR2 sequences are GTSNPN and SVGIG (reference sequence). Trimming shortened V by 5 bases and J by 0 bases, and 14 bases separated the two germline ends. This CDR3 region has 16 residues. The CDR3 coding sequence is TGTGCCTGGGGGATGGACAGAAACTCTGGGGCCAACGTCCTGACTTTC. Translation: CAWGMDRNSGANVLTF. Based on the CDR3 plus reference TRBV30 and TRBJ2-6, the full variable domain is SQTIHQWPATLVQPVGSPLSLECTVEGTSNPNLYWYRQAAGRGLQLLFYSVGIGQISSEVPQNLSASRPQDRQFILSSKKLLLSDSGFYLCAWGMDRNSGANVLTFGAGSRLTVL.

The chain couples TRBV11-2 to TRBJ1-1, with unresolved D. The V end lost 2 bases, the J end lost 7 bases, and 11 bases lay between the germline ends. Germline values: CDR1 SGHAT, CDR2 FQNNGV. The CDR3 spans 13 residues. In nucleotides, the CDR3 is TGTGCCAGCAGCTTAACTCCCCGAAGTGAAGCTTTCTTT. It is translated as CASSLTPRSEAFF.

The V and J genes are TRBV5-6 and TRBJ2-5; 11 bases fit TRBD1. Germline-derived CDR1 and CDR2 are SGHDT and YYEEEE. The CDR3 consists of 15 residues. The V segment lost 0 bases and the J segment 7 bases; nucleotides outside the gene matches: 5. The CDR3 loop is CASSLGDRGTGTQYF. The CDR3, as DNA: TGTGCCAGCAGCTTGGGGGACAGGGGGACGGGGACCCAGTACTTC.

CDR3 DNA: TGTGCCAGCAGCCAAGAGGGGGCGCAAGAGACCCAGTACTTC. It encodes CASSQEGAQETQYF. The rearrangement joins TRBV4-2 to TRBJ2-5; tentative D call: TRBD1 (6 bases). V shed 0 bases and J shed 2 bases, with 7 bases lying between them. This CDR3 has 14 amino acids. CDR1 LGHNA and CDR2 YNFKEQ come from the germline V gene.

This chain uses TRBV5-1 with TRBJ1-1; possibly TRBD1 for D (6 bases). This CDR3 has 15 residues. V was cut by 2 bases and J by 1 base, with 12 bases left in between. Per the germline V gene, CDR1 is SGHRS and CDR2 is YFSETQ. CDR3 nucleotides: TGCGCCAGCAGCTTATCAGGGGCGGCGAACACTGAAGCTTTCTTT. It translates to CASSLSGAANTEAFF.

The CDR3 reads CASSQVSSYNEQFF. CDR3 in DNA: TGTGCCAGCAGCCAAGTTAGCAGCTACAATGAGCAGTTCTTC. J is TRBJ2-1 and V is TRBV14, with unresolved D. Trimming shortened V by 1 base and J by 3 bases, and 7 bases separated the two germline ends. CDR3 length: 14 amino acids. The germline V gene encodes CDR1 SGHDN and CDR2 FVKESK.

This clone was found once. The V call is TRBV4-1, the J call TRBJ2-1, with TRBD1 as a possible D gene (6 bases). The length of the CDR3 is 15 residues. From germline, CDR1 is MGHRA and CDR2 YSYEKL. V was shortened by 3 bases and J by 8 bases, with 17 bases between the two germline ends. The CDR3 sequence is CASSQIGGSFDEQFF. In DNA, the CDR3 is TGCGCCAGCAGCCAGATTGGGGGCTCATTCGATGAGCAGTTCTTC.

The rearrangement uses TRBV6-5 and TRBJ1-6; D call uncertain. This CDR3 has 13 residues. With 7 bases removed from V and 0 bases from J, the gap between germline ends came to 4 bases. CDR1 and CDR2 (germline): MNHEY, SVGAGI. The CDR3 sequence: CASILSYNSPLHF. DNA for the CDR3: TGTGCCAGCATCCTCTCCTATAATTCACCCCTCCACTTT.

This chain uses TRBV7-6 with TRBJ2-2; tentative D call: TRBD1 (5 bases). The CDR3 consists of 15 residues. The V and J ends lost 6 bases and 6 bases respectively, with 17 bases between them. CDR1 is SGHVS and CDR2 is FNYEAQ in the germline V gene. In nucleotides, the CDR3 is TGTGCCAGCAGTCCCGGACAAGGGGTGGCCGGGGAGCTGTTTTTT. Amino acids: CASSPGQGVAGELFF.

CDR3 coding DNA: TGTGCCAGCAGTGAAGAGTCCCTGAGGCCCCAGCATTTT. Protein: CASSEESLRPQHF. J is TRBJ1-5 and V is TRBV6-1; D is unclear. Germline V CDR1 and CDR2: MNHNS, SASEGT. V shed 1 base and J shed 9 bases, with 10 bases lying between them. The length of the CDR3 is 13 residues.

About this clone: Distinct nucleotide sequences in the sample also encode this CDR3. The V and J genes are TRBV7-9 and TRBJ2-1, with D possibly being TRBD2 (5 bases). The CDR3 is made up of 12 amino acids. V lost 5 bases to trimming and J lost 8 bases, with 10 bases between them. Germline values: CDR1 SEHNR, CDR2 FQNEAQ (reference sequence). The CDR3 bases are TGTGCCAGCAGCCCACCCGGGGATGAGCAGTTCTTC. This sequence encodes CASSPPGDEQFF. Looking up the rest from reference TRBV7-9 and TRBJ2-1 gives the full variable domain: DTGVSQNPRHKITKRGQNVTFRCDPISEHNRLYWYRQTLGQGPEFLTYFQNEAQLEKSRLLSDRFSAERPKGSFSTLEIQRTEQGDSAMYLCASSPPGDEQFFGPGTRLTVL.

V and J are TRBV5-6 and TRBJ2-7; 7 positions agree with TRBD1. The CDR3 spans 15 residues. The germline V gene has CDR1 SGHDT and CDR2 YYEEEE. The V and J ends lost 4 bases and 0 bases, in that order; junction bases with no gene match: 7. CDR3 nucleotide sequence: TGTGCCAGCAGCGCCGGACAGGTCCCCTCCTACGAGCAGTACGTC. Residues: CASSAGQVPSYEQYV.

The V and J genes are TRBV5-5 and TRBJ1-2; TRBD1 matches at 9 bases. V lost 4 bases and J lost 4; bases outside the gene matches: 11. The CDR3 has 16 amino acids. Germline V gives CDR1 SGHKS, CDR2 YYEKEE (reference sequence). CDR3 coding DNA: TGTGCCAGCAGCCGCGGTACAGGGGGCGAAGGCTATGGCTACACCTTC. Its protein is CASSRGTGGEGYGYTF.

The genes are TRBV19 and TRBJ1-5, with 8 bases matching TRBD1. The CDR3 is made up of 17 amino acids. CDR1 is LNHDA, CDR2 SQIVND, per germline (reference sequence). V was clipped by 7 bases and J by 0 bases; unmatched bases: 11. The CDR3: CASIPSTGGYSNQPQHF. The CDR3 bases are TGTGCCAGTATTCCATCTACAGGGGGGTATAGCAATCAGCCCCAGCATTTT. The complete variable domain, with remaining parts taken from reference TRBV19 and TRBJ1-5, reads DGGITQSPKYLFRKEGQNVTLSCEQNLNHDAMYWYRQDPGQGLRLIYYSQIVNDFQKGDIAEGYSVSREKKESFPLTVTSAQKNPTAFYLCASIPSTGGYSNQPQHFGDGTRLSIL.

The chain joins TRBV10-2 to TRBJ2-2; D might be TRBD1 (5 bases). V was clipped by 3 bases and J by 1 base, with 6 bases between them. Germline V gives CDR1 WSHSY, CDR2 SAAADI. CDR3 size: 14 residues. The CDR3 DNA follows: TGCGCCAGCAGTGACAGGGAGAACACCGGGGAGCTGTTTTTT. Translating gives CASSDRENTGELFF.

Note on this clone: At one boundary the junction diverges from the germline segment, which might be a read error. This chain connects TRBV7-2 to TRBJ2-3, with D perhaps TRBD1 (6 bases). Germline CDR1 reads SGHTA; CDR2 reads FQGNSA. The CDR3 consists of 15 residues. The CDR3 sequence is CASTLGTLSTDTQYF. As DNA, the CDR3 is TGTGCCAGCACCTTAGGGACACTTAGCACAGATACGCAGTATTTT.